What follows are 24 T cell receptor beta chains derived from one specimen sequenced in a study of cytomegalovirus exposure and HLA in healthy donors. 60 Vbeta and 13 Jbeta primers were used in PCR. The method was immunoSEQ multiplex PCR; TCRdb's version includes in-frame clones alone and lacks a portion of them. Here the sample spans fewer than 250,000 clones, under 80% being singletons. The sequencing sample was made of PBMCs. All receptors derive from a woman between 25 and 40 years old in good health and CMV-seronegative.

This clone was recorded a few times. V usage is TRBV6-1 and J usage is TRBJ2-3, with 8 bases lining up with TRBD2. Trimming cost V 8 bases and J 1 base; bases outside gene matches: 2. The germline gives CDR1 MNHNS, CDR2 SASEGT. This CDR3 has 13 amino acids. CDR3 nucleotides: TGTGCCAGCGGAGCGGGAGGCACAGATACGCAGTATTTT. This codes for CASGAGGTDTQYF.

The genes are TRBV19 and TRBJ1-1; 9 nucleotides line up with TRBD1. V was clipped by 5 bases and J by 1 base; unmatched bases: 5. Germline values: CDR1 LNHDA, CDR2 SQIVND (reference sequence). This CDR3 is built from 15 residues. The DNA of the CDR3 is TGTGCCAGTAGTCCTTGGGACAGGGCGAACACTGAAGCTTTCTTT. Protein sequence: CASSPWDRANTEAFF.

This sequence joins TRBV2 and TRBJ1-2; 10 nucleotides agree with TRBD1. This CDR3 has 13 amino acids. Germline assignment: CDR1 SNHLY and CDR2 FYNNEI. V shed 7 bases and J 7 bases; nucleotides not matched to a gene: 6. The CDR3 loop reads CASNGDRGGGYTF. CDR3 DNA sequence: TGTGCCAGCAACGGGGACAGGGGTGGTGGCTACACCTTC.

The CDR3 region has the DNA TGCGCCAGCAGTGACCCCCAAGATACGCAGTATTTT. Translated: CASSDPQDTQYF. This sequence joins TRBV10-1 and TRBJ2-3; D remains ambiguous. The CDR3 extends over 12 amino acids. CDR1 and CDR2 (germline): WNHNN, SYGVQD (reference sequence). Trimming left V 3 bases short and J 5 bases short, with 6 bases between.

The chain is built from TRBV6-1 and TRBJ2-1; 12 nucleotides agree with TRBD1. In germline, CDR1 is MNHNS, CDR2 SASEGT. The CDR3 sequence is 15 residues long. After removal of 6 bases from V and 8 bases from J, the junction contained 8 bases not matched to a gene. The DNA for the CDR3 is TGTGCCAGCAGCTCCGGGACAGGGGGCAGCGATGAGCAGTTCTTC. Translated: CASSSGTGGSDEQFF.

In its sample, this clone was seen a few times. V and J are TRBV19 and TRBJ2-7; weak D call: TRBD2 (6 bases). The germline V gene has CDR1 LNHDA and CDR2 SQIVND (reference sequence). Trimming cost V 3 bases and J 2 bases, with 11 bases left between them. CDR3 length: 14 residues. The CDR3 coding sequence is TGTGCCAGTAGTATGCGGGGTTTCGCCTACGAGCAGTACTTC. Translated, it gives CASSMRGFAYEQYF.

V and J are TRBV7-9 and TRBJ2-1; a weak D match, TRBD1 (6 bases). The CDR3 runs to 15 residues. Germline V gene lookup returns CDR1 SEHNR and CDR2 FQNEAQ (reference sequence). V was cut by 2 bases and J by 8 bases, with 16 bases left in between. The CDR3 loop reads CASSLLPGAGDEQFF. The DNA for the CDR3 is TGTGCCAGCAGCTTACTACCAGGGGCCGGCGATGAGCAGTTCTTC.

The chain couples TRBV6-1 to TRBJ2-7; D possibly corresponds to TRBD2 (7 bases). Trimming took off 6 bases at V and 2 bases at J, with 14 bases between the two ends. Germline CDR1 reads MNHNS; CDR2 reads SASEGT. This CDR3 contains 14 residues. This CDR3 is CASSRLAGAYEQYF. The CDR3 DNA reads TGTGCCAGCAGCAGACTAGCAGGGGCCTACGAGCAGTACTTC.

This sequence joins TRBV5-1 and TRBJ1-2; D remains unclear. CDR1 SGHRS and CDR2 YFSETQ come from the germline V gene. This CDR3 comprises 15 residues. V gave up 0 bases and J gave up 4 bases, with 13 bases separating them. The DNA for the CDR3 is TGCGCCAGCAGCTTGGCTCAGGAAGGATTCTATGGCTACACCTTC. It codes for CASSLAQEGFYGYTF.

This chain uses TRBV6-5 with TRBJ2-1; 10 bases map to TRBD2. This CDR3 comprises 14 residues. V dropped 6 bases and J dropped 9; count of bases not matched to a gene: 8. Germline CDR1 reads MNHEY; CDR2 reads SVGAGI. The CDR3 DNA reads TGTGCCAGCAGGGGGCTAGCGGGGGTGAGTGAGCAGTTCTTC. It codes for CASRGLAGVSEQFF.

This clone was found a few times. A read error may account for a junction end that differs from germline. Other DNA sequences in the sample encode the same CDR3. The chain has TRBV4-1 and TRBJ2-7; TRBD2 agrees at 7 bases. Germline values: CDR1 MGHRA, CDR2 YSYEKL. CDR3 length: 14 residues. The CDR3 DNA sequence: TGTGCCAGCAGACCTCGACTAGCCTCCTACGAGCAGTACTTC. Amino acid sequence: CASRPRLASYEQYF.

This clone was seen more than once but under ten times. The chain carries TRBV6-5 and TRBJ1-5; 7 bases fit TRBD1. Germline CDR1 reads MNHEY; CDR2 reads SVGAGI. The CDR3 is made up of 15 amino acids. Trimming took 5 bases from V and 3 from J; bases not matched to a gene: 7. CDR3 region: CASSRAGGNNQPQHF. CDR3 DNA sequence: TGTGCCAGCAGTCGGGCAGGGGGAAACAATCAGCCCCAGCATTTT.

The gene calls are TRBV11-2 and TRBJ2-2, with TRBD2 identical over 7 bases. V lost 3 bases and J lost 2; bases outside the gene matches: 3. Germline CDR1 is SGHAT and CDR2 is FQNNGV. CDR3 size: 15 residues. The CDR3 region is CASSLSGANTGELFF. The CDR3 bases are TGTGCCAGCAGCTTGAGCGGGGCCAACACCGGGGAGCTGTTTTTT.

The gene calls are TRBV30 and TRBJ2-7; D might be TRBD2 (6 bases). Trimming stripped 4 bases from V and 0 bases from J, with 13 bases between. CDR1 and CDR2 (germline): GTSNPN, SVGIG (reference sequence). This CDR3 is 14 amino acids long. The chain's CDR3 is CAWTTRVSSYEQYF. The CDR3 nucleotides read TGTGCCTGGACGACTAGGGTAAGCTCCTACGAGCAGTACTTC. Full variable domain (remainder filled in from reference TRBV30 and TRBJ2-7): SQTIHQWPATLVQPVGSPLSLECTVEGTSNPNLYWYRQAAGRGLQLLFYSVGIGQISSEVPQNLSASRPQDRQFILSSKKLLLSDSGFYLCAWTTRVSSYEQYFGPGTRLTVT.

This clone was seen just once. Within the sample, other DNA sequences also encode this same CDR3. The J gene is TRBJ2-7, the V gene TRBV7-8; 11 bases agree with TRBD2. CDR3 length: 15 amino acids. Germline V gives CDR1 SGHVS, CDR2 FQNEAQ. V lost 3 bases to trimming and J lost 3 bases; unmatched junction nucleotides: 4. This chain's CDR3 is CASSLASGRNYEQYF. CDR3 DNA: TGTGCCAGCAGCTTGGCTAGCGGGAGGAACTACGAGCAGTACTTC.

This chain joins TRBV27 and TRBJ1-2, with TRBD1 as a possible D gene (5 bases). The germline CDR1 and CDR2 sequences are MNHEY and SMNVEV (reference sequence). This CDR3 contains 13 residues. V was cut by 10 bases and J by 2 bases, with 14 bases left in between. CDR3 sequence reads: CATKVGGNYGYTF. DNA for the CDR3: TGTGCCACCAAGGTGGGGGGGAACTATGGCTACACCTTC.

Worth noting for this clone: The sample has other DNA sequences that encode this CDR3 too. This CDR3 reads CASSLAGGAGQPQHF. In nucleotides, the CDR3 is TGTGCCAGCAGCTTGGCAGGGGGCGCGGGTCAGCCCCAGCATTTT. The gene calls are TRBV5-6 and TRBJ1-5, with TRBD1 identical over 8 bases. The ends lost 0 bases at V and 6 bases at J; junction bases unmatched: 5. The CDR3 is 15 residues long. Looked up from germline, CDR1 is SGHDT and CDR2 is YYEEEE. The variable domain in full, with the rest retrieved from reference TRBV5-6 and TRBJ1-5, is DAGVTQSPTHLIKTRGQQVTLRCSPKSGHDTVSWYQQALGQGPQFIFQYYEEEERQRGNFPDRFSGHQFPNYSSELNVNALLLGDSALYLCASSLAGGAGQPQHFGDGTRLSIL.

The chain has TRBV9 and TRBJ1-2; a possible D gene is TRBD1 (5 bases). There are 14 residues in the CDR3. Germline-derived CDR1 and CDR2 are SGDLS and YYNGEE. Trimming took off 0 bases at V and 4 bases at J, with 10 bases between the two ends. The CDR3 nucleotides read TGTGCCAGCAGCGTAGGGCAGGGAATCTATGGCTACACCTTC. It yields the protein CASSVGQGIYGYTF.

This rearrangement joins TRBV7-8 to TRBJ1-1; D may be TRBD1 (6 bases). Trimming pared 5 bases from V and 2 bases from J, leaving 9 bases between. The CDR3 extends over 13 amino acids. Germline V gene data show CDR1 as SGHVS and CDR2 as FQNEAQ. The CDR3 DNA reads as TGTGCCAGCAGCCAAGGGGGTAACACTGAAGCTTTCTTT. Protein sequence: CASSQGGNTEAFF.

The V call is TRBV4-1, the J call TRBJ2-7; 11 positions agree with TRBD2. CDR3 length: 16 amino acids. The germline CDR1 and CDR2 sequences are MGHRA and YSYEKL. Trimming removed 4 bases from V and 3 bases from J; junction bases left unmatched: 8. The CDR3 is CASSPGVAGGIYEQYF. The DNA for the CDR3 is TGCGCCAGCAGCCCGGGGGTAGCGGGGGGGATCTACGAGCAGTACTTC.

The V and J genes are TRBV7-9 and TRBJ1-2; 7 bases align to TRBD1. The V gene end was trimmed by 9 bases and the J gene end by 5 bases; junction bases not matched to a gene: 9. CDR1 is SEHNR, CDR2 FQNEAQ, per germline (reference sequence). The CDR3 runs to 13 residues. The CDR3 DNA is TGTGCCAGTACTTGGGGACAGTTTTATGGCTACACCTTC. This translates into CASTWGQFYGYTF. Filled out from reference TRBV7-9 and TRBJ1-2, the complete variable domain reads DTGVSQNPRHKITKRGQNVTFRCDPISEHNRLYWYRQTLGQGPEFLTYFQNEAQLEKSRLLSDRFSAERPKGSFSTLEIQRTEQGDSAMYLCASTWGQFYGYTFGSGTRLTVV.

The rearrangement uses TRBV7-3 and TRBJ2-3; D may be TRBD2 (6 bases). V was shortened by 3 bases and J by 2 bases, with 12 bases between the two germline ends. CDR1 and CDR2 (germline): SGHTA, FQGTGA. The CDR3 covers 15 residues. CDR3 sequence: CASSFTSTSTDTQYF. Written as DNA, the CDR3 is TGTGCCAGCAGCTTTACTAGCACTTCCACAGATACGCAGTATTTT.

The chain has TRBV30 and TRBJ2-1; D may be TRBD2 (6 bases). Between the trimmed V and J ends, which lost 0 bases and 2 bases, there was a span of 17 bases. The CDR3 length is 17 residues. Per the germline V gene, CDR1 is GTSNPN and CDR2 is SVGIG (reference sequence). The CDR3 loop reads CAWSVPRGLPTYNEQFF. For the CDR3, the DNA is TGTGCCTGGAGTGTACCAAGGGGACTTCCAACCTACAATGAGCAGTTCTTC.

This chain's CDR3 is CASSFGTGGPNTEAFF. CDR3 sequence (DNA): TGTGCCAGCAGTTTCGGGACGGGAGGTCCTAACACTGAAGCTTTCTTT. V and J are TRBV25-1 and TRBJ1-1, with TRBD1 as a possible D gene (5 bases). V was cut by 5 bases and J by 2 bases, with 18 bases left in between. The V gene's germline CDR1 is MGHDK and CDR2 SYGVNS. The CDR3 has 16 residues. The entire variable domain, with the rest obtained from reference TRBV25-1 and TRBJ1-1, is as follows: EADIYQTPRYLVIGTGKKITLECSQTMGHDKMYWYQQDPGMELHLIHYSYGVNSTEKGDLSSESTVSRIRTEHFPLTLESARPSHTSQYLCASSFGTGGPNTEAFFGQGTRLTVV.